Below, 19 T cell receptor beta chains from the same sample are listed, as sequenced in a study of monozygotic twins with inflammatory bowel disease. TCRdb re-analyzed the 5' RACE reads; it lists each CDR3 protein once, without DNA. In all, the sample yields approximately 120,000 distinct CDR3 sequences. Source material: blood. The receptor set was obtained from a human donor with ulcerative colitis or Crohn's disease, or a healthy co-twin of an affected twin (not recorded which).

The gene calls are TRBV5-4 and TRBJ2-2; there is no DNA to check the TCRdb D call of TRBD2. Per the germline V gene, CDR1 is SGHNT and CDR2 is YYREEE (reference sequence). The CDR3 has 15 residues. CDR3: CASSSRISNTGELFF.

This chain's CDR3 is CASSPGWTSGTGDTQYF. The rearrangement joins TRBV5-5 to TRBJ2-3; there is no DNA to check the TCRdb D call of TRBD2. CDR3 length: 17 amino acids. Germline CDR1 is SGHKS and CDR2 is YYEKEE (reference sequence).

This CDR3 is CSAREYRGLVTDTQYF. The chain carries TRBV20-1 and TRBJ2-3; no DNA is available, so the TRBD1 call from TCRdb remains unchecked. This CDR3 spans 16 amino acids. Germline V CDR1 and CDR2: DFQATT, SNEGSKA (reference sequence).

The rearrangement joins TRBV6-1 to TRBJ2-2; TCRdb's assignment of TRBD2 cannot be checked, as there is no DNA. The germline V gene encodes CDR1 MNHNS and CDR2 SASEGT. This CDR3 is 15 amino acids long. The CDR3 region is CASRTSGLNTGELFF.

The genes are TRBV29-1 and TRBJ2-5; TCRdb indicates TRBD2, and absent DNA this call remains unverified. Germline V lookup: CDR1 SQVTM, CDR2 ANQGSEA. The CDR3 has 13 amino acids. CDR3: CSAQRGGPETQYF.

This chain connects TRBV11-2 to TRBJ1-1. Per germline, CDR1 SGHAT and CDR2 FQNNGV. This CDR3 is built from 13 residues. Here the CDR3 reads CASSLAWGTEAFF.

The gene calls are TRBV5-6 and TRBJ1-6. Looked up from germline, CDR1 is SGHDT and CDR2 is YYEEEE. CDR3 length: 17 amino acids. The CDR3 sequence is CASSLERRAGEFSPLHF.

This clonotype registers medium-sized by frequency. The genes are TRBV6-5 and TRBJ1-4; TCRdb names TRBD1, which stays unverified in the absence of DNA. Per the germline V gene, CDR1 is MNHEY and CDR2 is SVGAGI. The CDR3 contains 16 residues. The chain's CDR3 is CASSYKWQGGNEKLFF.

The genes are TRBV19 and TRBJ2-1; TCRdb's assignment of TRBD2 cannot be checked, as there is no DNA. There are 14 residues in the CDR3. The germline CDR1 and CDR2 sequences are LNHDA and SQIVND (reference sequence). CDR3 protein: CASRPASSYNEQFF.

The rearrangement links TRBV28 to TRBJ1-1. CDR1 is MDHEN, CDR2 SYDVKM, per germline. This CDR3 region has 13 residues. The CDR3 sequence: CASSIVKATEAFF.

CDR3 residues: CASSFGGQPQHF. The chain carries TRBV12-3 or TRBV12-4 and TRBJ1-5; TCRdb's D call, TRBD1, is unchecked because there is no DNA. The CDR3 sequence is 12 residues long.

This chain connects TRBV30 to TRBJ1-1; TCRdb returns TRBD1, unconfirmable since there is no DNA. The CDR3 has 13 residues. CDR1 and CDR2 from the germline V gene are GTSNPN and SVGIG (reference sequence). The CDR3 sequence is CARELRRGEEAFF.

CDR3 protein: CASSSNMRRTAYGYTF. The genes are TRBV7-9 and TRBJ1-2; TCRdb's D call, TRBD1, is unchecked because there is no DNA. Looked up from germline, CDR1 is SEHNR and CDR2 is FQNEAQ (reference sequence). The CDR3 is 16 amino acids.

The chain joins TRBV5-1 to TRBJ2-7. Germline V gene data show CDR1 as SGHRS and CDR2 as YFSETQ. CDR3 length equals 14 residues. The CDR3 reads CASSSDRINYEQYF. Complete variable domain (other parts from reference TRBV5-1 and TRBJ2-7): KAGVTQTPRYLIKTRGQQVTLSCSPISGHRSVSWYQQTPGQGLQFLFEYFSETQRNKGNFPGRFSGRQFSNSRSEMNVSTLELGDSALYLCASSSDRINYEQYFGPGTRLTVT.

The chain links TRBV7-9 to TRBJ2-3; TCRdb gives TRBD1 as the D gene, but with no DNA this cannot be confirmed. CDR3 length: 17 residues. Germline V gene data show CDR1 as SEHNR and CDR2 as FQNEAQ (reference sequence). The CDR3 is CASSSKEGVEGTDTQYF.

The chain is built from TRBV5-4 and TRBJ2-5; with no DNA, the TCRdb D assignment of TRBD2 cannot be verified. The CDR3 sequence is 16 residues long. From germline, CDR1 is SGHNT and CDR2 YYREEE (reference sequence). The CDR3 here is CASSLPLAGEKETQYF. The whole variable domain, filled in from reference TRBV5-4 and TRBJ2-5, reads ETGVTQSPTHLIKTRGQQVTLRCSSQSGHNTVSWYQQALGQGPQFIFQYYREEENGRGNFPPRFSGLQFPNYSSELNVNALELDDSALYLCASSLPLAGEKETQYFGPGTRLLVL.

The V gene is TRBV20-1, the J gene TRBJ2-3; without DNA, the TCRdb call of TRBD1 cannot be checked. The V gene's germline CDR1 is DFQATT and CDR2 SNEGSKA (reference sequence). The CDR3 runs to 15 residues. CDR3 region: CSASPPWGQGDTQYF.

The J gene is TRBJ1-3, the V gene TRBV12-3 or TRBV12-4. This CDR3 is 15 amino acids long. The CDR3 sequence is CASSPRGLRRNTIYF.

The CDR3 is CASSSLGAPSGYNEQFF. The chain uses TRBV27 and TRBJ2-1; the D gene TCRdb calls, TRBD1, cannot be checked with no DNA. Germline values: CDR1 MNHEY, CDR2 SMNVEV (reference sequence). The CDR3 covers 17 residues.